This T cell receptor beta chain was found in a study of graft-versus-host responses after intestinal transplantation. The wider study: Recipients got multivisceral, liver-intestinal, or isolated intestinal transplants. Tacrolimus plus steroids were given to all recipients for about three years, preceded by anti-thymocyte globulin induction.

The authors processed graft tissue to release intraepithelial and lamina propria lymphocytes. Findings and limits, study-wide: Allograft graft-versus-host to host-versus-graft clonal ratios ran high in patients with graft-donor T cell macrochimerism.

Repertoires were generated with immunoSEQ multiplex PCR, while TCRdb's copy carries only in-frame clones and drops some. The profile covers about 5,200 clones, with roughly 72% appearing a single time and about an eighth taken by the ten largest. In regard to this clone: The antigen remains unidentified.

This TCR came from a human patient who received an intestinal transplant, so some T cells may come from the graft donor. This specimen consisted of ileum tissue, obtained around 37 weeks after intestinal transplant.

The chain's CDR3 is CASSPDRLSYEQYF. CDR3 bases: TGCGCCAGCAGCCCCGACAGGCTCTCCTACGAGCAGTACTTC. J is TRBJ2-7 and V is TRBV4-1; tentatively, D is TRBD1 (6 bases). The CDR3 has 14 amino acids. Looked up from germline, CDR1 is MGHRA and CDR2 is YSYEKL. V was pared by 4 bases and J by 0 bases, with 10 bases between.